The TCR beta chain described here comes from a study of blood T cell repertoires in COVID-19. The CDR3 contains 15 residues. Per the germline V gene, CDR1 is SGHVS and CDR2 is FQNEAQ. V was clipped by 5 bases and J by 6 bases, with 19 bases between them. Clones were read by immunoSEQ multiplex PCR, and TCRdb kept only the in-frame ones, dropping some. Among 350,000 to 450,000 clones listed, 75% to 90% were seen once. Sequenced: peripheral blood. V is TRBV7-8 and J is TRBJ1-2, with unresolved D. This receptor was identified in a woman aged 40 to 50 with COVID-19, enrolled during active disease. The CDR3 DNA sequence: TGTGCCAGCAGCCAAAAGGCCGGAGCCCGTCATGGCTACACCTTC. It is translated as CASSQKAGARHGYTF.